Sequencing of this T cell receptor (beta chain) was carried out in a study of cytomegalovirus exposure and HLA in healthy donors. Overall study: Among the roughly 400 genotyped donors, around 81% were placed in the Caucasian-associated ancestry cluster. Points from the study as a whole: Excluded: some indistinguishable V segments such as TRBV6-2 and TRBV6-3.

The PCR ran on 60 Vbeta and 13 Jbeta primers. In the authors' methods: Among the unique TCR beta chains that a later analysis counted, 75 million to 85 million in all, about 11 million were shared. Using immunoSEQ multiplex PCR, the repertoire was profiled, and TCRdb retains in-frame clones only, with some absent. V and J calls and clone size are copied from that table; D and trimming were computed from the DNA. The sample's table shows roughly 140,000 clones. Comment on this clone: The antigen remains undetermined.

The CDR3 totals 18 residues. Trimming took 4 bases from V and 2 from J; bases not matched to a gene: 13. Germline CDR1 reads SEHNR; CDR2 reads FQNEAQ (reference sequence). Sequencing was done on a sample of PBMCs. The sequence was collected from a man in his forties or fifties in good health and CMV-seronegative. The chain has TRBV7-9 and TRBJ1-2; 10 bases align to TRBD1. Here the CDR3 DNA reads TGTGCCAGCAGCTCTTTACCGGGACAGGGGTCTCACAACTATGGCTACACCTTC. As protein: CASSSLPGQGSHNYGYTF.